The rows below give T cell receptor beta chains drawn from one sample of a study of T cell repertoires in cytomegalovirus infection. TCRdb redid the calling of the reads with MiXCR, one entry per CDR3 protein. The data hold about 140,000 distinct CDR3 sequences, with roughly 6% observed a single time. The material sequenced was PBMCs. These receptors were collected from a human donor in good health (CMV status not recorded). Some clones in this sample may be carry-over from other donors' samples. Each CDR3 is given with its conserved first and last residue. The order of the fields is D gene, V gene, clone size, J gene, CDR3 DNA, CDR3 protein. A D gene is named only where the DNA matches it firmly. Some rows have no size entry. The others give once, few or many, or a class for an expanded clone.

>.|TRBV11-2|many|TRBJ2-3
TGTGCCAGCAGCTTCCAGCCCAGAGGCGCAGATACGCAGTATTTT
CASSFQPRGADTQYF
>.|TRBV25-1|.|TRBJ1-5
TGTGCCAGCAGTGCGTCGTTGGGGGATCAGCCCCAGCATTTT
CASSASLGDQPQHF
>.|TRBV7-2|many|TRBJ2-3
TGTGCCAGCAGCTTAGCGAGTGCCAGCCTGGAAGCTGCAGATACGCAGTATTTT
CASSLASASLEAADTQYF
>TRBD1|TRBV6-2/TRBV6-3|many|TRBJ2-7
TGTGCCAGCAGACGTTGGACAGGGTCCTACGAGCAGTACTTC
CASRRWTGSYEQYF
>.|TRBV29-1|.|TRBJ1-4
TGCAGCGTTGAAAAGGGAGAAAAACTGTTTTTT
CSVEKGEKLFF
>TRBD2|TRBV4-1|many|TRBJ2-3
TGCGCCAGCAGCCAAGATCTCATAGCGGGGGCCCACACAGATACGCAGTATTTT
CASSQDLIAGAHTDTQYF
>.|TRBV7-2|many|TRBJ1-4
TGTGCCAGCAGCTTAGATGGGGGCTCAAATGAAAAACTGTTTTTT
CASSLDGGSNEKLFF
>.|TRBV20-1|.|TRBJ2-1
TGCAGTGCTAGCCAGGTACTACAGCCTTACAATGAGCAGTTCTTC
CSASQVLQPYNEQFF
>.|TRBV4-2|few|TRBJ2-7
TGTGCCAGCAGCCCGCGTTTCGGGAGCTCCTACGAGCAGTACTTC
CASSPRFGSSYEQYF
>.|TRBV12-3/TRBV12-4|.|TRBJ2-7
TGTGCCAGCAGTTCCCCTTTATACGAGCAGTACTTC
CASSSPLYEQYF
>TRBD2|TRBV7-2|many|TRBJ2-1
TGTGCCAGCAGGCCCGCGGGACTAGCGGGGCCCCGCATGAGGAATGAGCAGTTCTTC
CASRPAGLAGPRMRNEQFF
>TRBD2|TRBV5-1|many|TRBJ2-3
TGCGCCAGCAGCAAGACTAGCGGGGGGCCGGTGGATACGCAGTATTTT
CASSKTSGGPVDTQYF
>.|TRBV5-6|many|TRBJ1-1
TGTGCCAGCAGCCTATTCACAGGGTCGTTTGCCACTGAAGCTTTCTTT
CASSLFTGSFATEAFF
>.|TRBV5-4|many|TRBJ2-3
TGTGCCAGCAGCTTGGGCGGGGGCTACACAGATACGCAGTATTTT
CASSLGGGYTDTQYF
>.|TRBV28|.|TRBJ1-1
TGTGCCAGCAGTTTACCCGACCGAAACACTGAAGCTTTCTTT
CASSLPDRNTEAFF
>.|TRBV20-1|.|TRBJ1-2
TGCAGTGCTAGAGATCAACTGGGGATGGGGCATTATGGCTACACCTTC
CSARDQLGMGHYGYTF
>.|TRBV28|many|TRBJ2-1
TGTGCCAGCAGACCATTCCGGGACCAATTCGACAATGAGCAGTTCTTC
CASRPFRDQFDNEQFF
>.|TRBV6-9|many|TRBJ1-2
TGTGCCAGCCCATGCTCGTGTATTCGAAGAACTAACTATGGCTACACCTTC
CASPCSCIRRTNYGYTF
>.|TRBV7-2|many|TRBJ2-7
TGTGCCAGCAGCTTAGTGGGTAGGGACTCCTACGAGCAGTACTTC
CASSLVGRDSYEQYF
>.|TRBV7-2|many|TRBJ1-2
TGTGCCAGCAGCTTAGCAACAGCTAACTATGGCTACACCTTC
CASSLATANYGYTF
>.|TRBV7-2|many|TRBJ2-3
TGTGCCAGCAGCTCCCACAGGGGAGGAACAGATACGCAGTATTTT
CASSSHRGGTDTQYF
>.|TRBV7-2|many|TRBJ1-6
TGTGCCAGCAGCTCCTCGGTACAGGGAAATTCACCCCTCCACTTT
CASSSSVQGNSPLHF
>TRBD1|TRBV7-8|many|TRBJ1-4
TGTGCCAGCAGTCCCCGGGACAGGGGAAATGAAAAACTGTTTTTT
CASSPRDRGNEKLFF
>.|TRBV5-4|few|TRBJ2-2
TGTGCCAGCAGCAAACAAGGGGGGTTGAACACCGGGGAGCTGTTTTTT
CASSKQGGLNTGELFF
>.|TRBV20-1|few|TRBJ2-3
TGCAGTGCCTTTTTTGCCGGGGCCACAGATACGCAGTATTTT
CSAFFAGATDTQYF
>TRBD1|TRBV2|few|TRBJ2-2
TGTGCCAGCACCCCCTGGACAGGGGGCCCCAACACCGGGGAGCTGTTTTTT
CASTPWTGGPNTGELFF
>.|TRBV6-4|many|TRBJ2-2
TGTGCCAGCAGTGACTCTCTGGTTTTGGACACCGGGGAGCTGTTTTTT
CASSDSLVLDTGELFF
>TRBD1|TRBV28|many|TRBJ1-2
TGTGCCAGCAGTTTTCCGACAGGGATGGCCTATGGCTACACCTTC
CASSFPTGMAYGYTF
>TRBD1|TRBV28|many|TRBJ2-7
TGTGCCAGCAGTTCAGGGGCCGGGACAGGGTCCTCCTACGAGCAGTACTTC
CASSSGAGTGSSYEQYF
>TRBD1|TRBV29-1|few|TRBJ2-7
TGCAGCGCCGGTACAGGGGGTGGACTCGGGCAGTACTTC
CSAGTGGGLGQYF
>.|TRBV7-2|many|TRBJ2-7
TGTGCCAGCAGCTTAAGGCATTCGGGCGGGGCGACCACCTACGAGCAGTACTTC
CASSLRHSGGATTYEQYF
>.|TRBV7-2|many|TRBJ1-2
TGTGCCAGCAGCCTGTTGGACGCCGGTTTAAACTATGGCTACACCTTC
CASSLLDAGLNYGYTF
>.|TRBV7-2|many|TRBJ1-6
TGTGCCAGCAGACCTGACGGGGGGTCCTATAATTCACCCCTCCACTTT
CASRPDGGSYNSPLHF
>.|TRBV7-2|many|TRBJ2-2
TGTGCCAGCAGCCCCGAGACAGGACCCACCGGGGAGCTGTTTTTT
CASSPETGPTGELFF
>TRBD1|TRBV29-1|many|TRBJ2-4
TGCAGCGTTACAGGGGGTCCCAAAAACATTCAGTACTTC
CSVTGGPKNIQYF
>TRBD1|TRBV20-1|many|TRBJ2-7
TGCAGTGCGCTGACAGGGGGCTCCTACGAGCAGTACTTC
CSALTGGSYEQYF
>.|TRBV6-4|many|TRBJ2-3
TGTGCCAGCACCAGAAGAGGGGTCCACCCAGATACGCAGTATTTT
CASTRRGVHPDTQYF
>.|TRBV29-1|.|TRBJ2-5
TGCAGCGTCGGGAGCGGGCTTCAAGAGACCCAGTACTTC
CSVGSGLQETQYF
>.|TRBV2|few|TRBJ1-5
TGTGCCAGCAGCGGAGGCAATCAGCCCCAGCATTTT
CASSGGNQPQHF
>TRBD1|TRBV7-8|many|TRBJ2-3
TGTGCCAGCAGCCCCCGGGACAGGGGGCAGTATTTT
CASSPRDRGQYF
>TRBD1|TRBV28|few|TRBJ1-1
TGTGCCAGCAGATTTTGGGGGCGACAGGGGGCAGGGAACACTGAAGCTTTCTTT
CASRFWGRQGAGNTEAFF
>.|TRBV7-9|many|TRBJ2-7
TGTGCCAGCAGGTCCCAGGCCGGTGTGGGGGGCGAGCAGTACTTC
CASRSQAGVGGEQYF
>.|TRBV20-1|.|TRBJ2-3
TGCAGTGCTAGAGATGCTCCGGGTACGCAGTATTTT
CSARDAPGTQYF
>TRBD1|TRBV27|many|TRBJ2-3
TGTGCCAGCAGTCGGGACAGACTCCCCTATACGCAGTATTTT
CASSRDRLPYTQYF
>TRBD2|TRBV19|many|TRBJ2-3
TGTGCCACCCATGAAGGCGGGGGACCTAGCACAGATACGCAGTATTTT
CATHEGGGPSTDTQYF
>.|TRBV20-1|few|TRBJ2-1
TGCAGTGCTGGACGACGTGACGAGCAGTTCTTC
CSAGRRDEQFF
>.|TRBV7-9|many|TRBJ1-3
TGTGCCAGCGGCAGGGAAGGAAACACCATATATTTT
CASGREGNTIYF
>.|TRBV5-4|few|TRBJ2-5
TGTGCCAGCAGCCCGAGGCGACAGTATCGCCAAGAGACCCAGTACTTC
CASSPRRQYRQETQYF
>TRBD2|TRBV7-2|many|TRBJ2-1
TGTGCCAGCAGCTCCCGGACTAGCGGGGGGGCTATGAATGAGCAGTTCTTC
CASSSRTSGGAMNEQFF
>.|TRBV2|many|TRBJ2-7
TGTGCCAGCAGTGAGCAGGGAGTTAGAGAGCAGTACTTC
CASSEQGVREQYF
>.|TRBV20-1|many|TRBJ2-1
TGCAGTGCTAGAGATTCTAAGGCAGGGCAATACAATGAGCAGTTCTTC
CSARDSKAGQYNEQFF
>.|TRBV5-1|few|TRBJ2-1
TGCGCCAGCAGCTTGGACGAGAGCTACAATGAGCAGTTCTTC
CASSLDESYNEQFF
>TRBD1|TRBV28|many|TRBJ2-7
TGTGCCAGCGAGGGGGCGGCCCACGAGCAGTACTTC
CASEGAAHEQYF
>.|TRBV12-3/TRBV12-4|.|TRBJ1-1
TGTGCCAGCAGCCCTGAAGGGAGGAACACTGAAGCTTTCTTT
CASSPEGRNTEAFF
>.|TRBV5-1|.|TRBJ2-3
TGCGCCAGCAGCTTGGCCAGGGATACGCAGTATTTT
CASSLARDTQYF
>TRBD1|TRBV5-1|.|TRBJ2-5
TGCGCCAGCAGCGTAAGGACAGGGCAACAGACCCAGTACTTC
CASSVRTGQQTQYF